One and the same sample provided the 20 T cell receptor beta chains below, sequenced in a study of T cell responses to AZD1222 COVID-19 vaccine. Profiling relied on immunoSEQ multiplex PCR, and the TCRdb table lists in-frame clones only, not all of them. The sample lists around 63,000 clones, approximately 83% occurring once. The sequenced sample was peripheral blood, obtained on day 0 of AZD1222 vaccination. All receptors come from an adult in good health.

The table lists this clone with a few counts. The chain combines TRBV5-1 with TRBJ1-3; D is undetermined. Germline V gives CDR1 SGHRS, CDR2 YFSETQ. V was cut by 0 bases and J by 4 bases, with 5 bases left in between. CDR3 length equals 13 residues. The CDR3 spells CASSLDTGNTIYF. CDR3 nucleotides: TGCGCCAGCAGCTTGGATACGGGAAACACCATATATTTT.

This rearrangement joins TRBV27 to TRBJ2-5; 9 bases fit TRBD2. CDR1 is MNHEY and CDR2 is SMNVEV in the germline V gene (reference sequence). The CDR3 loop spans 17 amino acids. The ends lost 0 bases at V and 5 bases at J; junction bases unmatched: 10. CDR3 DNA: TGTGCCAGCAGTTTATCGTTAGCGGGGGCCCTCGGGGAGACCCAGTACTTC. It encodes CASSLSLAGALGETQYF.

The chain is built from TRBV5-1 and TRBJ2-3; tentatively, D is TRBD1 (5 bases). The CDR3 spans 15 residues. V lost 4 bases and J lost 0, with 12 bases in between. Germline V gene data show CDR1 as SGHRS and CDR2 as YFSETQ. CDR3 bases: TGCGCCAGCAGCGCCACAGGTGTCAGCACAGATACGCAGTATTTT. Translated: CASSATGVSTDTQYF.

This clone was observed once. The V call is TRBV5-1, the J call TRBJ2-1, with D unresolved. CDR1 is SGHRS, CDR2 YFSETQ, per germline. The CDR3 consists of 14 residues. The V gene lost 1 base and the J gene lost 7 bases, with 12 bases spanning the gap. The CDR3, as DNA: TGCGCCAGCAGCTTGCTGGGCACCGAGAATGAGCAGTTCTTC. It yields the protein CASSLLGTENEQFF.

The chain links TRBV19 to TRBJ2-7; 7 bases agree with TRBD2. V shed 5 bases and J 3 bases; nucleotides not matched to a gene: 4. Germline-derived CDR1 and CDR2 are LNHDA and SQIVND (reference sequence). CDR3 length: 13 amino acids. The CDR3 loop is CASSGQRGYEQYF. In DNA form, the CDR3 reads TGTGCCAGTAGTGGCCAGCGGGGCTACGAGCAGTACTTC.

V and J are TRBV24-1 and TRBJ1-5; D gene unclear. Germline CDR1 is KGHDR and CDR2 is SFDVKD. CDR3 length: 15 residues. V gave up 3 bases and J gave up 4 bases, with 12 bases separating them. The CDR3 region is CATSDGPGRNQPQHF. CDR3 DNA sequence: TGTGCCACCAGTGATGGGCCGGGCCGAAATCAGCCCCAGCATTTT.

The V gene is TRBV15, the J gene TRBJ2-1, with 11 bases matching TRBD2. V lost 0 bases, J lost 3 bases, and 1 base stayed unmatched. This CDR3 has 16 residues. Germline values: CDR1 LNHNV, CDR2 YYDKDF (reference sequence). As DNA, the CDR3 is TGTGCCACCAGCAGAGAAGGACTAGCGGGCTACAATGAGCAGTTCTTC. Its translation: CATSREGLAGYNEQFF. The full variable domain, its missing parts supplied by reference TRBV15 and TRBJ2-1, is DAMVIQNPRYQVTQFGKPVTLSCSQTLNHNVMYWYQQKSSQAPKLLFHYYDKDFNNEADTPDNFQSRRPNTSFCFLDIRSPGLGDTAMYLCATSREGLAGYNEQFFGPGTRLTVL.

The chain is built from TRBV12-2 and TRBJ1-1. TRBV12-2 is a pseudogene. The CDR3 runs to 17 residues. CDR3 DNA sequence: TGTGCAAGTCGCTCCCTCGGGAAGGGTCAAATGAACACTGAAGCTTTCTTT. Its translation is CASRSLGKGQMNTEAFF.

The chain employs TRBV9 and TRBJ2-5, with D possibly being TRBD1 or TRBD2 (6 bases each). Trimming took 0 bases from V and 1 from J, leaving 10 bases between them. The V gene's germline CDR1 is SGDLS and CDR2 YYNGEE. This CDR3 comprises 15 residues. The CDR3 nucleotides are TGTGCCAGCAGCGTAGCCTGGGGGGCCCAAGAGACCCAGTACTTC. It codes for CASSVAWGAQETQYF.

CDR3 sequence reads: CASSVAMGSKATGANVLTF. CDR3 bases: TGTGCCAGCAGCGTAGCTATGGGGAGTAAGGCAACTGGGGCCAACGTCCTGACTTTC. The V call is TRBV9, the J call TRBJ2-6; possibly TRBD2 for D (5 bases). V lost 0 bases and J 2 bases, leaving 18 bases between the germline ends. Germline CDR1 is SGDLS and CDR2 is YYNGEE. The CDR3 has 19 residues.

The chain employs TRBV19 and TRBJ1-6; a possible D gene is TRBD1 (5 bases). V was clipped by 3 bases and J by 9 bases, with 15 bases between them. The germline V gene encodes CDR1 LNHDA and CDR2 SQIVND (reference sequence). The CDR3 totals 15 residues. The CDR3 DNA reads as TGTGCCAGTAGTATCAGGGCCCGGAGGGCTTCACCCCTCCACTTT. It encodes CASSIRARRASPLHF.

This clone came up once. V is TRBV10-2 and J is TRBJ2-2, with TRBD1 matching 8 bases. The CDR3 contains 15 residues. Trimming at V came to 6 bases and at J to 4 bases, leaving 7 bases not matched to a gene. The germline V gene encodes CDR1 WSHSY and CDR2 SAAADI. DNA for the CDR3: TGCGCCAGCAGAAGTCAGGGGGCGACCACCGGGGAGCTGTTTTTT. Translating gives CASRSQGATTGELFF.

The chain employs TRBV21-1 and TRBJ1-2. TRBV21-1 represents a pseudogene. The CDR3 has 14 amino acids. The DNA of the CDR3 is TGTGCCAGCAGCAAAGACCGGCGGATCTATGGCTACACCTTC. This gives the protein CASSKDRRIYGYTF.

The V and J genes are TRBV2 and TRBJ2-4, with TRBD2 matching 14 bases. CDR1 and CDR2 (germline): SNHLY, FYNNEI. This CDR3 has 19 residues. The junction had 6 bases not matched to a gene; V was cut back by 2 bases and J by 0 bases. This CDR3 is CASSEFGTSGGLAKNIQYF. For the CDR3, the DNA is TGTGCCAGCAGTGAATTCGGGACTAGCGGGGGCCTAGCCAAAAACATTCAGTACTTC.

The genes are TRBV5-8 and TRBJ2-1, with TRBD2 as a possible D gene (5 bases). The CDR3 has 10 residues. The germline V and J ends were trimmed by 4 bases and 13 bases, with 9 bases remaining between them. Germline lookup yields CDR1 SGHTS and CDR2 YDEGEE. CDR3 bases: TGTGCCAGCAGCGTAACGGGACAGTTCTTC. Encoded protein: CASSVTGQFF.

V and J are TRBV6-5 and TRBJ1-2; no clear D. The CDR3 is made up of 13 amino acids. The ends were cut back, 6 bases at V and 0 bases at J, with 8 bases in the middle. Germline CDR1 reads MNHEY; CDR2 reads SVGAGI. The DNA of the CDR3 is TGTGCCAGCAGCTGGATAGCTAACTATGGCTACACCTTC. It codes for CASSWIANYGYTF.

This CDR3 is CASRINRDNEQYF. CDR3 bases: TGTGCCAGCAGGATCAACAGGGACAACGAGCAGTACTTC. The chain couples TRBV28 to TRBJ2-7; possible D gene TRBD1, 6 bases. The germline V and J ends were trimmed by 6 bases and 5 bases, with 14 bases remaining between them. CDR1 is MDHEN, CDR2 SYDVKM, per germline. The CDR3 length is 13 residues.

This chain connects TRBV6-5 to TRBJ2-3; D ambiguous. Trimming removed 4 bases from V and 6 bases from J, with 11 bases in between. Germline V gene sequence: CDR1 MNHEY, CDR2 SVGAGI. The length of the CDR3 is 13 residues. In DNA form, the CDR3 reads TGTGCCAGCAGTTCTAACACCGGGGATACGCAGTATTTT. This translates into CASSSNTGDTQYF.

This clone has only a few counts. The chain has TRBV11-3 and TRBJ2-7; 12 bases align to TRBD1. V lost 5 bases and J lost 4; bases outside the gene matches: 6. Germline V gene lookup returns CDR1 SGHNT and CDR2 YENEEA. The CDR3 consists of 15 residues. The CDR3 reads CASSPGTGGVYEQYF. The CDR3 nucleotides are TGTGCCAGCAGCCCGGGGACAGGGGGCGTTTACGAGCAGTACTTC. The full variable domain, completed using reference TRBV11-3 and TRBJ2-7, is EAGVVQSPRYKIIEKKQPVAFWCNPISGHNTLYWYLQNLGQGPELLIRYENEEAVDDSQLPKDRFSAERLKGVDSTLKIQPAELGDSAVYLCASSPGTGGVYEQYFGPGTRLTVT.

The gene calls are TRBV3-1 (or the pseudogene TRBV3-2) and TRBJ1-1; no definite D call. Trimming removed 4 bases from V and 1 base from J, with 13 bases in between. The CDR3 is made up of 15 amino acids. In germline, CDR1 is LGHDT, CDR2 YNNKEL (reference sequence). The CDR3 nucleotides are TGTGCCAGCAGCCCTCTGAGGCAGAAGAACACTGAAGCTTTCTTT. Translated: CASSPLRQKNTEAFF.